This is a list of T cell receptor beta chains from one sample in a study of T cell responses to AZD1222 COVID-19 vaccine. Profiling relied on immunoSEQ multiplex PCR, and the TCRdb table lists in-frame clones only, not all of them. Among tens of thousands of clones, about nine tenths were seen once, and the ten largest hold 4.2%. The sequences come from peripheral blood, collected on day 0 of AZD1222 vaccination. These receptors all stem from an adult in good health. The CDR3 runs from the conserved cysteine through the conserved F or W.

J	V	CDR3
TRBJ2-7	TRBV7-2	CASRRGVSYEQYF
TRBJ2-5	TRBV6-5	CASSYGQETQYF
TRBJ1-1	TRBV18	CASSPDQNTEAFF
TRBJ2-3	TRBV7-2	CASSSRQGKDTQYF
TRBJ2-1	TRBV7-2	CASSPYGSTHNEQFF
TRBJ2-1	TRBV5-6	CASSLDWSSYNEQFF
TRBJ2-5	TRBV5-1	CASSLTGGDSQETQYF
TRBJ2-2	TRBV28	CASTTTPPGANTGELFF
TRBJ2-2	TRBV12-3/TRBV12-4	CASTFGGTGELFF
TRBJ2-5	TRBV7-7	CASSLVSSSRETQYF
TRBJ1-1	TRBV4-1	CASSQTLFPRGPERGAFF
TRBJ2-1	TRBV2	CASKAGFDNEQFF
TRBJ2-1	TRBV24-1	CATSEGQGRRSYNEQFF
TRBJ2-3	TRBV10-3	CAISESGRDTQYF
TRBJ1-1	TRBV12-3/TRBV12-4	CASSLQDTEAFF
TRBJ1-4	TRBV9	CASSEQGGNEKLFF
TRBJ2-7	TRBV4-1	CASSQGVGQPSYEQYF
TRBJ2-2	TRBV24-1	CATSETGRGHGELFF
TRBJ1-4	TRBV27	CASSLGQATEKLFF
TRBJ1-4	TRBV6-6	CASSTGAPNEKLFF
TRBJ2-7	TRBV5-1	CASRVGTETYEQYF
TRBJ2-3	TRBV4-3	CASSQEGDGTDTQYF
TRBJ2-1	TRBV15	CATSPHQGQGGASEQFF
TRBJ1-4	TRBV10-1	CASSEGTGGPTNEKLFF
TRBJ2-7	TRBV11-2	CASSLVFRKSSYEQYF
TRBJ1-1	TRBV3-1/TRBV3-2	CASSQVQGAEPFF
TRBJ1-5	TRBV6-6	CASSGAGPQHF